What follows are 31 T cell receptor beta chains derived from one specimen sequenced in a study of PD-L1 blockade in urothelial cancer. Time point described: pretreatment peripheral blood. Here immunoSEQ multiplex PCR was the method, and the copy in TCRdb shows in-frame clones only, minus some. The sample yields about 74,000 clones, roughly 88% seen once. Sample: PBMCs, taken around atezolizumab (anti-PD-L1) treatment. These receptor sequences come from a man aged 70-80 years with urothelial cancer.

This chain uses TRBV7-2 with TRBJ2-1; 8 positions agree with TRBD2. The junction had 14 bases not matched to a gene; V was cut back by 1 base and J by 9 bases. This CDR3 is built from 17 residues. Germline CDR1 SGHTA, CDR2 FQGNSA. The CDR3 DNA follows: TGTGCCAGCAGCTTAGTAGGGTCAGGACTAGCAACCGGTGAGCAGTTCTTC. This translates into CASSLVGSGLATGEQFF. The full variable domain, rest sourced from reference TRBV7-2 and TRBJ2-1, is GAGVSQSPSNKVTEKGKDVELRCDPISGHTALYWYRQSLGQGLEFLIYFQGNSAPDKSGLPSDRFSAERTGGSVSTLTIQRTQQEDSAVYLCASSLVGSGLATGEQFFGPGTRLTVL.

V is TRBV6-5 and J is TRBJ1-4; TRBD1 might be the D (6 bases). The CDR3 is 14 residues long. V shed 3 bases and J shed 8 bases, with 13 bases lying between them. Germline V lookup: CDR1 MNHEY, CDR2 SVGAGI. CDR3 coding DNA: TGTGCCAGCAGTTATACAGGGTTTAAAGAAAAACTGTTTTTT. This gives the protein CASSYTGFKEKLFF.

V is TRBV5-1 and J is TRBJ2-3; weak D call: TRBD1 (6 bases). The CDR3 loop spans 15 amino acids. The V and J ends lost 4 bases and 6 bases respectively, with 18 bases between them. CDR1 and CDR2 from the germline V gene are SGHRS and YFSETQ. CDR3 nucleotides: TGCGCCAGCAGCGGAAAGACAGGAATGGGGGATACGCAGTATTTT. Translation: CASSGKTGMGDTQYF.

CDR3 protein: CASSRPPGADEGNEQFF. CDR3 nucleotides: TGCGCCAGCAGTCGCCCCCCAGGGGCGGACGAAGGCAATGAGCAGTTCTTC. The rearrangement uses TRBV23-1 and TRBJ2-1, with D maybe TRBD1 (6 bases). TRBV23-1 is treated as an ORF (open reading frame) with a function not yet certain. The CDR3 is made up of 17 amino acids. Trimming removed 4 bases from V and 6 bases from J, with 22 bases in between.

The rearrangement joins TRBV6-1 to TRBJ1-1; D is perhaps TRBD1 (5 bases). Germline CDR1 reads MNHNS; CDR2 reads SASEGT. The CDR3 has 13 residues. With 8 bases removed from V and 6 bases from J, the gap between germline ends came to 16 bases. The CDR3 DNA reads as TGTGCCAGCCTGAAAGGGGTTGGCGCTGAAGCTTTCTTT. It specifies CASLKGVGAEAFF.

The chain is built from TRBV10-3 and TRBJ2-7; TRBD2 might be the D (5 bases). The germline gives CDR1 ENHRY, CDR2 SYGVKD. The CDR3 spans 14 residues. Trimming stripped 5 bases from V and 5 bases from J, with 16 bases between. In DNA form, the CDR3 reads TGTGCCATCAGTCCGACTAACCTGTTGGACGAGCAGTACTTC. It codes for CAISPTNLLDEQYF.

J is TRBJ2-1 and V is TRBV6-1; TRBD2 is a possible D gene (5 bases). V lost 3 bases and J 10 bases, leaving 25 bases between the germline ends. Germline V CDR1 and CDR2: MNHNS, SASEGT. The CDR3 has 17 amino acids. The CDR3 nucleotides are TGTGCCAGCAGTGACGACCGCTTACTAGGCCTCGCGCTGGAGCAGTTCTTC. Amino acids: CASSDDRLLGLALEQFF.

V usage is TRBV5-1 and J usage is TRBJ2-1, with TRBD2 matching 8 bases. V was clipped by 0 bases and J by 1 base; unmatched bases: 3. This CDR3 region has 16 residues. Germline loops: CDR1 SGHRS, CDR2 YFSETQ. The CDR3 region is CASSLDSGGSYNEQFF. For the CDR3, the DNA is TGCGCCAGCAGCTTGGACTCGGGAGGGTCCTACAATGAGCAGTTCTTC.

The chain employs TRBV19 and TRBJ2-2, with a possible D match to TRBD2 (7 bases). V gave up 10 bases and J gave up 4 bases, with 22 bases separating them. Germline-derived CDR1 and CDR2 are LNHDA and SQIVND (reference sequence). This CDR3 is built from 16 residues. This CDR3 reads CATNRGGQGATGELFF. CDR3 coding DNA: TGTGCCACGAATAGGGGGGGGCAGGGAGCCACCGGGGAGCTGTTTTTT.

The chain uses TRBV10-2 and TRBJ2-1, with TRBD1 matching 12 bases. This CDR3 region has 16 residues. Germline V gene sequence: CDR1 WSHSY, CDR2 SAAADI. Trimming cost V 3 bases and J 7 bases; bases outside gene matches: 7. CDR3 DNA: TGCGCCAGCAGTGAACCGGGACAGGGGGCGTTGAATGAGCAGTTCTTC. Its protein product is CASSEPGQGALNEQFF.

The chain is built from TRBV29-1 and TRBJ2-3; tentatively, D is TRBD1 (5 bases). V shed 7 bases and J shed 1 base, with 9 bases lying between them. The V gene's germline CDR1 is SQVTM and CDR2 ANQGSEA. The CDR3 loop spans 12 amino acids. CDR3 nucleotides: TGCAGCGGGGTGACAGGCACAGATACGCAGTATTTT. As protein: CSGVTGTDTQYF.

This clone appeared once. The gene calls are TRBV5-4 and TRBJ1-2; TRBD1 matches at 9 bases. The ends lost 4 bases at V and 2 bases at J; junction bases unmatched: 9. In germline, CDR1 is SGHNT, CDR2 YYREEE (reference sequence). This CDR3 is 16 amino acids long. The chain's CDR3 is CASSPTYRGLNYGYTF. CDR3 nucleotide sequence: TGTGCCAGCAGCCCGACCTACAGGGGGCTAAACTATGGCTACACCTTC.

The CDR3 DNA is TGTGCCAGCAGCCAAACGAGTCGGGGCGAGCAGTACTTC. This codes for CASSQTSRGEQYF. V usage is TRBV14 and J usage is TRBJ2-7; a possible D gene is TRBD2 (5 bases). Germline-derived CDR1 and CDR2 are SGHDN and FVKESK. The CDR3 sequence is 13 residues long. The V and J ends lost 2 bases and 6 bases respectively, with 11 bases between them.

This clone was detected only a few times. The CDR3 sequence: CASSDNRVIYGYTF. For the CDR3, the DNA is TGTGCCAGCAGTGATAACAGGGTGATCTATGGCTACACCTTC. J is TRBJ1-2 and V is TRBV2; D is perhaps TRBD1 (6 bases). CDR3 length equals 14 residues. The germline V gene has CDR1 SNHLY and CDR2 FYNNEI. The germline V and J ends were trimmed by 3 bases and 4 bases, with 12 bases remaining between them.

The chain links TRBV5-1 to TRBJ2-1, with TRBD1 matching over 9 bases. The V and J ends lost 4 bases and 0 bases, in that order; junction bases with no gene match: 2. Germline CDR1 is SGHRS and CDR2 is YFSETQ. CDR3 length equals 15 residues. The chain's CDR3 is CASSGTGTSYNEQFF. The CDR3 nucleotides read TGCGCCAGCAGCGGGACAGGGACCTCCTACAATGAGCAGTTCTTC. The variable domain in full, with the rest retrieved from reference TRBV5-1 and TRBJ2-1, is KAGVTQTPRYLIKTRGQQVTLSCSPISGHRSVSWYQQTPGQGLQFLFEYFSETQRNKGNFPGRFSGRQFSNSRSEMNVSTLELGDSALYLCASSGTGTSYNEQFFGPGTRLTVL.

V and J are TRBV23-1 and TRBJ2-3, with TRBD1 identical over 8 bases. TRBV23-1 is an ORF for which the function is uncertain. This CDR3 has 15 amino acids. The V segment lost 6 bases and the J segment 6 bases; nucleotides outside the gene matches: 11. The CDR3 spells CASRLRDRKKDTQYF. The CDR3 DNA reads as TGCGCCAGCAGACTCCGGGACAGGAAAAAGGATACGCAGTATTTT.

The CDR3 DNA is TGCGCCAGCAGCTCGGGGGGGACCTCCCAAGAGACCCAGTACTTC. Translation: CASSSGGTSQETQYF. The rearrangement joins TRBV5-1 to TRBJ2-5, with TRBD2 matching 8 bases. V lost 3 bases to trimming and J lost 1 base; unmatched junction nucleotides: 5. The CDR3 totals 15 residues. Germline V CDR1 and CDR2: SGHRS, YFSETQ.

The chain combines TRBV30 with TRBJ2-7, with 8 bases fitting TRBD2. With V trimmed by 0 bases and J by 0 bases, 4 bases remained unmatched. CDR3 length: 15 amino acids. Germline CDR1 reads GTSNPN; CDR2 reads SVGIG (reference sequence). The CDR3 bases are TGTGCCTGGAGTGTAGCGGGAGCGGTCTCCTACGAGCAGTACTTC. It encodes CAWSVAGAVSYEQYF.

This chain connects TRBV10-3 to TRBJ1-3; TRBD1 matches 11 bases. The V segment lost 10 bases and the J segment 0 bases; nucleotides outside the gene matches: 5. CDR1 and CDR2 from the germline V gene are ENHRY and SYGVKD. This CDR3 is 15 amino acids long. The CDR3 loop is CATGTGGNSGNTIYF. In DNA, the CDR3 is TGTGCCACCGGGACAGGGGGAAACTCTGGAAACACCATATATTTT.

DNA for the CDR3: TGTGCCAGCAGCTACAGCCAGAACAATGAGCAGTTCTTC. Translation: CASSYSQNNEQFF. This chain links TRBV11-2 with TRBJ2-1; D is undetermined. Germline assignment: CDR1 SGHAT and CDR2 FQNNGV. CDR3 length: 13 amino acids. Trimming pared 4 bases from V and 5 bases from J, leaving 9 bases between.

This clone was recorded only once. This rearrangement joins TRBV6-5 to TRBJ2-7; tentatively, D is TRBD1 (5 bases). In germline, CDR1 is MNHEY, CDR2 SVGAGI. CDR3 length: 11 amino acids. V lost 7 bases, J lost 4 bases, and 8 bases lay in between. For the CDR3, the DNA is TGTGCCAGCAAAAGGGGTTACGAGCAGTACTTC. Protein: CASKRGYEQYF.

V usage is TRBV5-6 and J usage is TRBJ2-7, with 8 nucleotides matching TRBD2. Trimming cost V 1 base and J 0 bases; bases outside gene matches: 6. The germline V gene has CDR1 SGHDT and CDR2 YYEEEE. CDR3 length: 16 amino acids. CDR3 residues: CASSLTNSGVSYEQYF. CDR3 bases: TGTGCCAGCAGCTTGACAAATAGCGGGGTCTCCTACGAGCAGTACTTC.

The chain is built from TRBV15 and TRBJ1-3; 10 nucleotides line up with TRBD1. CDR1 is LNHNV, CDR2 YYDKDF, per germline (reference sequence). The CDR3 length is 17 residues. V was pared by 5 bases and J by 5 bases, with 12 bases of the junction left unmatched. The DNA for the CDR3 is TGTGCCACCAGCCGCTCCTGGACAGGGGGAAGACGAAACACCATATATTTT. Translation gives CATSRSWTGGRRNTIYF.

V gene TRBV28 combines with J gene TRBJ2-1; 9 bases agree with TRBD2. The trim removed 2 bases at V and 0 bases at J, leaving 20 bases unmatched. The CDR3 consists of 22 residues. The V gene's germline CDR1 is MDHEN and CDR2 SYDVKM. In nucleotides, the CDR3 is TGTGCCAGCAGTTTAGATTCCACAGGGAGTAGCGGGAGTACCAACTCCTACAATGAGCAGTTCTTC. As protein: CASSLDSTGSSGSTNSYNEQFF.

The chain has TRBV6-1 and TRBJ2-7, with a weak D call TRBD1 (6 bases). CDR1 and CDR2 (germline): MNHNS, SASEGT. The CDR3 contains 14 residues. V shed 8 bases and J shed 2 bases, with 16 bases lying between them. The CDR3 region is CASGPQGSAYEQYF. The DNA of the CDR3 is TGTGCCAGCGGGCCACAGGGTTCAGCCTACGAGCAGTACTTC.

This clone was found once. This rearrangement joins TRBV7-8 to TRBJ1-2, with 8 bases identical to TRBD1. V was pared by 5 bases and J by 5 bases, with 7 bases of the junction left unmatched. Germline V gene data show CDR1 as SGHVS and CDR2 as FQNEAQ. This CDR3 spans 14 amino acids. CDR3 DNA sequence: TGTGCCAGCAGCCCCAGACAGGGGCAATATGGCTACACCTTC. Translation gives CASSPRQGQYGYTF. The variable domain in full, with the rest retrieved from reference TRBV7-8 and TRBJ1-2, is GAGVSQSPRYKVAKRGQDVALRCDPISGHVSLFWYQQALGQGPEFLTYFQNEAQLDKSGLPSDRFFAERPEGSVSTLKIQRTQQEDSAVYLCASSPRQGQYGYTFGSGTRLTVV.

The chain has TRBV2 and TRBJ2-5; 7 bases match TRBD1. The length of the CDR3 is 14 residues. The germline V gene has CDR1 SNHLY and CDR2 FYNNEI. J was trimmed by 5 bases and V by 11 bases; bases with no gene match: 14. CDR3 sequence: CAGTRQGYRETQYF. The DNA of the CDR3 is TGTGCCGGAACTCGACAGGGTTACAGGGAGACCCAGTACTTC.

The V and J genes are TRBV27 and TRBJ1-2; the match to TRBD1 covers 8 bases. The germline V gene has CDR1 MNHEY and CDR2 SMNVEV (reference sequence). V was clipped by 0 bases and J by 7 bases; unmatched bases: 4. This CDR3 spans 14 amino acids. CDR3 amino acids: CASSLSTGEGGYTF. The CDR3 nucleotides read TGTGCCAGCAGTTTATCGACAGGGGAGGGTGGCTACACCTTC.

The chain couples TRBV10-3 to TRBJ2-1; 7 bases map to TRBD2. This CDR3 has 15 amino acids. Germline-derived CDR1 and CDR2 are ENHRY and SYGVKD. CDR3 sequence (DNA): TGTGCGAGTCTGGCGGGGGTAGCGGATTACAATGAGCAGTTCTTC. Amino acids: CASLAGVADYNEQFF.

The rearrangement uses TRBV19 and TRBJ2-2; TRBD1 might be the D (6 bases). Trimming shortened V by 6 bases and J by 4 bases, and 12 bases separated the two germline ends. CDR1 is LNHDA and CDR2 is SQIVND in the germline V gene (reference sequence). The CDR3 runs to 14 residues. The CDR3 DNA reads TGTGCCAGTAGGGGGGCGTTGGGCACCGGGGAGCTGTTTTTT. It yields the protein CASRGALGTGELFF.

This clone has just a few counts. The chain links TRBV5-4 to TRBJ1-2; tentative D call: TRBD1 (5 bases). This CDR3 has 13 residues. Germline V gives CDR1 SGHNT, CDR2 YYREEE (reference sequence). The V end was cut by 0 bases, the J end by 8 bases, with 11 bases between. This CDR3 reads CASSLVPGGGYTF. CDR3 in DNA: TGTGCCAGCAGCTTGGTCCCGGGGGGGGGCTACACCTTC. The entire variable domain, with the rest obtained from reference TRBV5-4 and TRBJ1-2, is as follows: ETGVTQSPTHLIKTRGQQVTLRCSSQSGHNTVSWYQQALGQGPQFIFQYYREEENGRGNFPPRFSGLQFPNYSSELNVNALELDDSALYLCASSLVPGGGYTFGSGTRLTVV.